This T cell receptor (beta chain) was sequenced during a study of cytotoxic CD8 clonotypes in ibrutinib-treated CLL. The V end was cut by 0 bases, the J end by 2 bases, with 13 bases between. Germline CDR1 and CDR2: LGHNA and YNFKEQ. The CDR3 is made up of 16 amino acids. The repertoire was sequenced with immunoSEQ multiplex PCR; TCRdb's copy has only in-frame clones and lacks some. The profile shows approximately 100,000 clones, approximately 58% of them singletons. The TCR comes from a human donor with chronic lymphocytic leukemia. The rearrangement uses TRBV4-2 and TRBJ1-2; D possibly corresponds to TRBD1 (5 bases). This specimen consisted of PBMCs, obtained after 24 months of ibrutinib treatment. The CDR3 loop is CASSQDPQGVNYGYTF. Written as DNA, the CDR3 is TGTGCCAGCAGCCAAGATCCGCAGGGCGTAAACTATGGCTACACCTTC.